One and the same sample provided the 16 T cell receptor beta chains below, sequenced in a study of shared clonotypes between healthy human individuals (dated by TCRdb to 2018 to 2021). The library relied on the immunoSEQ multiplex PCR assay. TCRdb obtained this table from immuneACCESS and retained in-frame rearrangements with V and J assigned. These tables miss some clones; where compared with another copy, unresolved V genes account for less than half of the shortfall, and the remainder is unexplained. The sample contains about 2.5 million clones, around 92% of them found a single time. The top ten clonotypes cover roughly 0.34% of the sample. The sequencing input was naive CD4+ T cells from PBMCs. This sample's cell subset or site label indicates: CD45RA+ positively selected. The receptor source for this set is a man between 18 and 29 years old in good health. Some clones in this sample may be carry-over from other donors' samples.

The CDR3 region has the DNA TGTGCCAGCACTCGGGGGACTAACGGCTACACCTTC. Its protein is CASTRGTNGYTF. The chain has TRBV6-5 and TRBJ1-2; tentative D call: TRBD1 (5 bases). V gave up 7 bases and J gave up 8 bases, with 14 bases separating them. The CDR3 length is 12 residues. Germline CDR1 reads MNHEY; CDR2 reads SVGAGI.

The gene calls are TRBV2 and TRBJ2-5, with 9 bases matching TRBD2. The V gene's germline CDR1 is SNHLY and CDR2 FYNNEI. The V segment lost 3 bases and the J segment 5 bases; nucleotides outside the gene matches: 4. The CDR3 spans 14 residues. CDR3 sequence: CASSDRTSAETQYF. In DNA, the CDR3 is TGTGCCAGCAGTGATAGGACTAGCGCGGAGACCCAGTACTTC.

This sequence joins TRBV30 and TRBJ2-6; 10 positions agree with TRBD2. The CDR3 totals 17 residues. V shed 0 bases and J 4 bases; nucleotides not matched to a gene: 6. CDR1 is GTSNPN, CDR2 SVGIG, per germline (reference sequence). In nucleotides, the CDR3 is TGTGCCTGGAGTGTAACCAGCGGGAGGGCGGGGGCCAACGTCCTGACTTTC. This sequence encodes CAWSVTSGRAGANVLTF.

This clone occurred once. The V gene is TRBV10-1, the J gene TRBJ2-3; D gene uncertain. The CDR3 is 15 amino acids. The V and J ends lost 2 bases and 0 bases respectively, with 9 bases between them. The germline gives CDR1 WNHNN, CDR2 SYGVQD (reference sequence). The CDR3 protein is CASSEKEASTDTQYF. For the CDR3, the DNA is TGCGCCAGCAGTGAGAAGGAAGCTAGCACAGATACGCAGTATTTT.

The chain joins TRBV7-2 to TRBJ2-6; 7 bases fit TRBD1. CDR3 size: 15 residues. The germline CDR1 and CDR2 sequences are SGHTA and FQGNSA. J was trimmed by 2 bases and V by 6 bases; bases with no gene match: 4. CDR3 DNA sequence: TGTGCCAGCAGGATAACAGGGGCTGGGGCCAACGTCCTGACTTTC. This sequence encodes CASRITGAGANVLTF.

This rearrangement joins TRBV19 to TRBJ2-5, with a weak D call TRBD1 (7 bases). Trimming cost V 3 bases and J 0 bases, with 17 bases left between them. Looked up from germline, CDR1 is LNHDA and CDR2 is SQIVND (reference sequence). The CDR3 runs 17 residues. CDR3: CASSIRRDSVYQETQYF. In DNA, the CDR3 is TGTGCCAGTAGTATTAGGAGGGACAGTGTGTACCAAGAGACCCAGTACTTC.

The rearrangement joins TRBV4-1 to TRBJ2-5; D is possibly TRBD1 (6 bases). Trimming left V 0 bases short and J 2 bases short, with 13 bases between. This CDR3 comprises 16 residues. Per the germline V gene, CDR1 is MGHRA and CDR2 is YSYEKL. The CDR3 spells CASSQEFRGYQETQYF. CDR3 bases: TGCGCCAGCAGCCAAGAGTTCAGGGGCTATCAAGAGACCCAGTACTTC.

The chain uses TRBV6-1 and TRBJ1-1; 7 positions match TRBD1. There are 14 residues in the CDR3. The V segment lost 7 bases and the J segment 0 bases; nucleotides outside the gene matches: 5. The germline CDR1 and CDR2 sequences are MNHNS and SASEGT. In DNA, the CDR3 is TGTGCCAGCAAAGCAGGGGGGCTGAACACTGAAGCTTTCTTT. Protein: CASKAGGLNTEAFF.

This chain joins TRBV6-1 and TRBJ2-7; 8 nucleotides match TRBD2. The germline V gene encodes CDR1 MNHNS and CDR2 SASEGT. The CDR3 covers 14 residues. With V trimmed by 10 bases and J by 2 bases, 10 bases remained unmatched. In DNA form, the CDR3 reads TGTGCCATCTCCCAGGGCGGGGGGCCCTACGAGCAGTACTTC. It translates to CAISQGGGPYEQYF.

The rearrangement uses TRBV9 and TRBJ2-1; 9 nucleotides align to TRBD2. The CDR3 runs to 15 residues. Germline V gives CDR1 SGDLS, CDR2 YYNGEE. V gave up 5 bases and J gave up 2 bases; unmatched junction bases: 5. CDR3 in DNA: TGTGCCAGCAGGGCTAGCGGGGAACCCTACAATGAGCAGTTCTTC. Translation gives CASRASGEPYNEQFF. The whole variable domain, filled in from reference TRBV9 and TRBJ2-1, reads DSGVTQTPKHLITATGQRVTLRCSPRSGDLSVYWYQQSLDQGLQFLIQYYNGEERAKGNILERFSAQQFPDLHSELNLSSLELGDSALYFCASRASGEPYNEQFFGPGTRLTVL.

The V and J genes are TRBV6-1 and TRBJ1-2, with a weak D call TRBD1 (6 bases). V gave up 2 bases and J gave up 5 bases, with 21 bases separating them. Germline assignment: CDR1 MNHNS and CDR2 SASEGT. The CDR3 spans 17 residues. In DNA, the CDR3 is TGTGCCAGCAGTGAAAGGGCAGGGGCGATAGAAGCATATGGCTACACCTTC. As protein: CASSERAGAIEAYGYTF.

V is TRBV29-1 and J is TRBJ2-1, with TRBD2 identical over 7 bases. The germline CDR1 and CDR2 sequences are SQVTM and ANQGSEA. This CDR3 is 14 amino acids long. V lost 5 bases, J lost 6 bases, and 10 bases stayed unmatched. CDR3 DNA: TGCAGCGTTCGGTGGCGGGAGTACTCCAATGAGCAGTTCTTC. It specifies CSVRWREYSNEQFF.

The chain combines TRBV10-3 with TRBJ1-2; tentative D call: TRBD1 (5 bases). Trimming removed 5 bases at V and 3 bases at J, with 10 bases between. Looked up from germline, CDR1 is ENHRY and CDR2 is SYGVKD. The CDR3 sequence is 13 residues long. The CDR3 coding sequence is TGTGCCATCAGTAAAACAGGAGACTATGGCTACACCTTC. Translation gives CAISKTGDYGYTF.

V and J are TRBV5-1 and TRBJ1-1; D ambiguous. The length of the CDR3 is 14 residues. With 4 bases removed from V and 1 base from J, the gap between germline ends came to 11 bases. Germline V gene sequence: CDR1 SGHRS, CDR2 YFSETQ. The CDR3 sequence is CASSPERGNTEAFF. DNA of the CDR3: TGCGCCAGCAGCCCAGAACGGGGGAACACTGAAGCTTTCTTT.

The chain combines TRBV27 with TRBJ2-5; D remains unclear. Germline V lookup: CDR1 MNHEY, CDR2 SMNVEV (reference sequence). The CDR3 spans 14 residues. The germline V and J ends were trimmed by 8 bases and 7 bases, with 20 bases remaining between them. CDR3 loop: CASSPNPGLGTQYF. Written as DNA, the CDR3 is TGTGCCAGCTCTCCTAACCCCGGGCTGGGGACCCAGTACTTC.

The chain employs TRBV4-2 and TRBJ2-7, with TRBD2 identical over 10 bases. The trim removed 4 bases at V and 7 bases at J, leaving 10 bases unmatched. This CDR3 has 15 amino acids. The germline gives CDR1 LGHNA, CDR2 YNFKEQ. Written as DNA, the CDR3 is TGTGCCAGCAGCCCCTTAGCGGGAGGAGGGAGTGAGCAGTACTTC. Residues: CASSPLAGGGSEQYF.